This T cell receptor (beta chain) stems from a study of beta chain features in type 1 diabetes. Overall study: Cell yields, gender and age were similar in healthy donors and patients. Findings of the study overall: Patients with type 1 diabetes carried fewer insertions and had more deletions at their VDJ junctions.

The whole isolated RNA underwent reverse transcription, so sequencing captured expressed TCRB transcripts. This table comes from immunoSEQ multiplex PCR, and its TCRdb copy is limited to in-frame clones, with some not included. The table records roughly 400,000 clones, approximately 16% of them present only once. On this clone itself: Its target is unknown.

This CDR3 is 12 amino acids long. Germline V CDR1 and CDR2: SNHLY, FYNNEI. J lost 13 bases, V lost 5 bases, and 6 bases had no gene match. The rearrangement joins TRBV2 to TRBJ2-4; 9 bases map to TRBD2. The clonotype was recovered from a woman between 18 and 30 years old in good health. Specimen: naive CD4+ T cells from blood. The CDR3 region has the DNA TGTGCCAGCAGTCCCAGGCGGGAGGGCCAGTACTTC. It specifies CASSPRREGQYF.